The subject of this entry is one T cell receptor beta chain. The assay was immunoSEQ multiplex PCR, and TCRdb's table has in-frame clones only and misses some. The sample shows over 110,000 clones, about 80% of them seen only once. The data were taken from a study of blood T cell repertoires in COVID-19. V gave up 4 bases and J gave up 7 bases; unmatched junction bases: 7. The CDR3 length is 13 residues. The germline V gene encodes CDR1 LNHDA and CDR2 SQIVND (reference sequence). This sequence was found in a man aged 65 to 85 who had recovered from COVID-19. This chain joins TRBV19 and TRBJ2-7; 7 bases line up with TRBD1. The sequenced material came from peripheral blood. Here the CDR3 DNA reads TGTGCCAGTAGTACAACAGGGGCTGGGGAGCAGTACTTC. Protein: CASSTTGAGEQYF.